This TCR beta chain was observed in a study of blood T cell repertoires in COVID-19. Study summary: T cells, B-cell-depleted T cells, or PBMCs supplied cDNA or gDNA.

The study drew participants aged roughly 18 to 95 years from under 30 US areas. Cohorts were determined from participant-reported clinical history. Recovered status applied to Cohort 3 donors who had two consecutive negative PCRs. It also applied to those with clearance or with symptom resolution. Profiling relied on immunoSEQ multiplex PCR, and the TCRdb table lists in-frame clones only, not all of them. This repertoire shows about 150,000 clones, more than 80% found once; its top ten account for about 4.1%. The germline V gene has CDR1 SNHLY and CDR2 FYNNEI. V was cut by 5 bases and J by 4 bases, with 12 bases left in between. There are 14 residues in the CDR3.

The clonotype comes from a man aged 50 to 59 who had recovered from COVID-19. The sequenced material came from PBMCs or T cells enriched from blood (not recorded which). V and J are TRBV2 and TRBJ1-5; TRBD1 might be the D (6 bases). Here the CDR3 DNA reads TGTGCCAGCAGTATCTGGCAGGGGAATCAGCCCCAGCATTTT. Translation gives CASSIWQGNQPQHF.